Here is one T cell receptor beta chain with its context. This clone was found once. There is no known antigen for this receptor. No base-level quality is on record; no much larger clone is a single base apart. The receptor library was made with the immunoSEQ multiplex PCR assay. The table comes from immuneACCESS by way of TCRdb, which keeps in-frame sequences with V and J called. Part of the clones is missing from these tables; in studies checked, under half for an unresolved V gene and the rest for unknown reasons. The sample data list 39,000 or so clones, and around 91% of these were observed just once. More than 8% of the sample goes to the ten largest clones. The CDR3 measures 14 amino acids from cysteine to phenylalanine. Only the CDR3 DNA is retained, 42 bases long and in frame from the first base. CDR1 and CDR2, looked up from the germline V gene, are LGHNA and YNFKEQ. V is pruned by 5 bases and J by 3 bases, leaving 4 bases of the junction without a gene match.

The sample belongs to a study of T cell changes during pregnancy in multiple sclerosis (dated by TCRdb to the late 2010s). For context, the study as a whole: In women with multiple sclerosis, the researchers looked at how the T cell repertoire shifted as pregnancy progressed.

The source was CD8+ T cells from peripheral blood mononuclear cells, collected in the first trimester of pregnancy. The chain couples TRBV4-2 to TRBJ2-1, with 7 bases in between that match TRBD2. The clonotype was recovered from a female donor with multiple sclerosis, enrolled in a pregnancy study. The CDR3 is CASSASGGYNEQFF. The DNA sequence follows: TGTGCCAGCAGCGCTAGCGGTGGCTACAATGAGCAGTTCTTC.